Shown below are 7 T cell receptor beta chains from a single sample sequenced in a study of T cell repertoires in cytomegalovirus infection. Their target antigens are unknown. TCRdb recomputed calls from the reads with MiXCR, one row per CDR3 protein. The sample includes roughly 920,000 distinct CDR3 sequences, roughly a third of them seen just once. The sequencing here drew on cultured CD8+ T cells from PBMCs, taken from culture after CMV antigen stimulation. The receptors here all came from a human donor in good health (CMV status not recorded). Some clones in this sample may be carry-over from other donors' samples.

There are many counts of this clonotype. J is TRBJ1-5 and V is TRBV6-1; the D gene is possibly TRBD1 (5 bases). The CDR3 runs 14 residues. Germline V gene sequence: CDR1 MNHNS, CDR2 SASEGT. V was shortened by 2 bases and J by 0 bases, with 5 bases between the two germline ends. The DNA of the CDR3 is TGTGCCAGCAGTGAAAGGGGTAGCAATCAGCCCCAGCATTTT. It specifies CASSERGSNQPQHF.

This clonotype was counted many times. J is TRBJ2-1 and V is TRBV27; TRBD2 aligns across 9 bases. V dropped 4 bases and J dropped 5; count of bases not matched to a gene: 9. Germline loops: CDR1 MNHEY, CDR2 SMNVEV (reference sequence). This CDR3 comprises 16 residues. Here the CDR3 reads CASSYPGLAGNNEQFF. The CDR3 coding sequence is TGTGCCAGCAGTTATCCGGGGCTAGCGGGGAACAATGAGCAGTTCTTC.

This clonotype appeared many times. J is TRBJ2-5 and V is TRBV7-9, with 9 bases fitting TRBD1. V dropped 5 bases and J dropped 5; count of bases not matched to a gene: 6. This CDR3 region has 14 residues. Germline values: CDR1 SEHNR, CDR2 FQNEAQ (reference sequence). CDR3 nucleotide sequence: TGTGCCAGCAGCGCCACAGGGGGCTATGAGACCCAGTACTTC. It encodes CASSATGGYETQYF.

This clonotype has more than one count but fewer than ten. The V gene is TRBV18, the J gene TRBJ2-1; 7 nucleotides agree with TRBD1. Germline V gives CDR1 KGHSH, CDR2 LQKENI. The junction had 7 bases not matched to a gene; V was cut back by 3 bases and J by 5 bases. The CDR3 spans 15 residues. CDR3 sequence (DNA): TGTGCCAGCTCACCGAAGGGGGCGTTGGACAATGAGCAGTTCTTC. As protein: CASSPKGALDNEQFF.

This clonotype was counted only a few times. The chain joins TRBV6-1 to TRBJ1-1, with unresolved D. The CDR3 extends over 14 amino acids. Germline values: CDR1 MNHNS, CDR2 SASEGT. The V and J ends lost 7 bases and 1 base respectively, with 13 bases between them. The CDR3 DNA follows: TGTGCCAGCAACCTTCGGACGGAGAACACTGAAGCTTTCTTT. Amino acids: CASNLRTENTEAFF.

This rearrangement joins TRBV25-1 to TRBJ2-1; D possibly corresponds to TRBD1 (6 bases). V lost 9 bases to trimming and J lost 4 bases, with 13 bases between them. The CDR3 is 13 amino acids. Germline CDR1 reads MGHDK; CDR2 reads SYGVNS. The CDR3 here is CARRTEPYNEQFF. CDR3 coding DNA: TGTGCCAGAAGGACAGAACCTTACAATGAGCAGTTCTTC.

This clonotype was found once. The chain links TRBV29-1 to TRBJ1-1; D not certain. Trimming pared 4 bases from V and 5 bases from J, leaving 11 bases between. CDR3 length equals 12 residues. Germline V gives CDR1 SQVTM, CDR2 ANQGSEA. The CDR3 reads CSVVQERTEAFF. The CDR3 nucleotides are TGCAGCGTTGTGCAGGAAAGGACTGAAGCTTTCTTT.